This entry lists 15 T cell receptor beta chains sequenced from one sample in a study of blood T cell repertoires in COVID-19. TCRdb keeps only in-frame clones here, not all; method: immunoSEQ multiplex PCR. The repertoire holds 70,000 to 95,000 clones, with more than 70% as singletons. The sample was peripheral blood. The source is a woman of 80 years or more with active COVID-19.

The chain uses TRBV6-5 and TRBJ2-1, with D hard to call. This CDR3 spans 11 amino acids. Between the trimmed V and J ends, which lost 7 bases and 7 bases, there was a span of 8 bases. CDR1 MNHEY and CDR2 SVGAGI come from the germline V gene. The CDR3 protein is CASTDTNEQFF. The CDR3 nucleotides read TGTGCCAGCACCGATACTAATGAGCAGTTCTTC.

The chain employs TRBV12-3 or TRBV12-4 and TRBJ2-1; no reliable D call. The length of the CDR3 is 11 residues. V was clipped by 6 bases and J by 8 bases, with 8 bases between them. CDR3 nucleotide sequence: TGTGCCAGCAGCCTGTTAGATGAGCAGTTCTTC. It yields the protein CASSLLDEQFF.

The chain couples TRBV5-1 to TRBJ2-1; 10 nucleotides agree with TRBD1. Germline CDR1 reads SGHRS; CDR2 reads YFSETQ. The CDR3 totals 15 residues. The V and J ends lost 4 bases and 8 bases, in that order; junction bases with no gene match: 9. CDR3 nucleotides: TGCGCCAGCAGCCCTAGGGACAGGGGCCTGGATGAGCAGTTCTTC. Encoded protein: CASSPRDRGLDEQFF.

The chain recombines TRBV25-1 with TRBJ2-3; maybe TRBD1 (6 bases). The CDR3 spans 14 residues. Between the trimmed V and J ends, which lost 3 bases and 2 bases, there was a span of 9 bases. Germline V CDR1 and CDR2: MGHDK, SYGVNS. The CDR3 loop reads CASSDRGFTDTQYF. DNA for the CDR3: TGTGCCAGCAGTGATAGGGGGTTCACAGATACGCAGTATTTT.

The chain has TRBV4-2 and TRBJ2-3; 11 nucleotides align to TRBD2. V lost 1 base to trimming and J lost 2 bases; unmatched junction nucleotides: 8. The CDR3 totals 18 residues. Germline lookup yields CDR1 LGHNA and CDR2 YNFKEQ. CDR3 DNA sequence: TGTGCCAGCAGCCAAGGAACTAGCGGGAGTGGGGACACAGATACGCAGTATTTT. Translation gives CASSQGTSGSGDTDTQYF.

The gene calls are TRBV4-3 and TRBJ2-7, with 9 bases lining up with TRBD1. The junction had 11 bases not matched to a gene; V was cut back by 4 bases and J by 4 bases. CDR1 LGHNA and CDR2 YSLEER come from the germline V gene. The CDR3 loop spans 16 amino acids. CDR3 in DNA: TGCGCCAGCAGCCCCCAAGACGGGACAGGGCAGTACGAGCAGTACTTC. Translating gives CASSPQDGTGQYEQYF.

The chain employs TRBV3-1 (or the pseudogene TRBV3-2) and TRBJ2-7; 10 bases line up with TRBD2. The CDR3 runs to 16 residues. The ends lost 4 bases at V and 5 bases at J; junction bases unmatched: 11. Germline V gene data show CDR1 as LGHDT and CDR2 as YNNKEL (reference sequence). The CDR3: CASSPPIASGSHEQYF. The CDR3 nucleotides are TGTGCCAGCAGCCCCCCCATCGCTAGCGGGAGCCACGAGCAGTACTTC.

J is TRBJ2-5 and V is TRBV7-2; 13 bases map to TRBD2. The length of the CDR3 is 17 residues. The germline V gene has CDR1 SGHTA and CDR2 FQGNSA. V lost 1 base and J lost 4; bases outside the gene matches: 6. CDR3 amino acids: CASSLERGLAGRETQYF. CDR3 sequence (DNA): TGTGCCAGCAGCTTAGAAAGGGGACTAGCGGGAAGAGAGACCCAGTACTTC.

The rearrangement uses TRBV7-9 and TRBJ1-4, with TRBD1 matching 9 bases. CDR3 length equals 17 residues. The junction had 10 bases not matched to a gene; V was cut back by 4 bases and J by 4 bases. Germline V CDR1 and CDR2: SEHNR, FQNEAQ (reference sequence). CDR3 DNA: TGTGCCAGCAGCTCAAAGCCCCGACAGGGGGTTAATGAAAAACTGTTTTTT. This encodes CASSSKPRQGVNEKLFF. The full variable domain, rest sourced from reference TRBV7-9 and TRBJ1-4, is DTGVSQNPRHKITKRGQNVTFRCDPISEHNRLYWYRQTLGQGPEFLTYFQNEAQLEKSRLLSDRFSAERPKGSFSTLEIQRTEQGDSAMYLCASSSKPRQGVNEKLFFGSGTQLSVL.

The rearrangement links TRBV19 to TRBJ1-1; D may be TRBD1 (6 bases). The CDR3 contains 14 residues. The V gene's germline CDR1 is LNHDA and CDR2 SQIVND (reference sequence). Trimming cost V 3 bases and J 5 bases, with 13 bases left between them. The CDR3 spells CASSMFRGETEAFF. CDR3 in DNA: TGTGCCAGTAGTATGTTCAGGGGTGAGACTGAAGCTTTCTTT.

CDR3 in DNA: TGTGCCAGCAGCCCACTAGCGGGAAGGGTGAATGAGCAGTTCTTC. Translating gives CASSPLAGRVNEQFF. The chain couples TRBV5-6 to TRBJ2-1; TRBD2 agrees at 10 bases. The CDR3 totals 15 residues. Germline CDR1 SGHDT, CDR2 YYEEEE. V lost 4 bases, J lost 7 bases, and 8 bases stayed unmatched.

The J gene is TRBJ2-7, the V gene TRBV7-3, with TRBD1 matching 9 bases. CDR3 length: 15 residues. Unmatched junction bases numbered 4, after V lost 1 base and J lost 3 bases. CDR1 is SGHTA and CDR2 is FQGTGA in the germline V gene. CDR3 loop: CASSLSSDRGYEQYF. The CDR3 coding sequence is TGTGCCAGCAGCTTAAGTTCGGACAGGGGCTACGAGCAGTACTTC.

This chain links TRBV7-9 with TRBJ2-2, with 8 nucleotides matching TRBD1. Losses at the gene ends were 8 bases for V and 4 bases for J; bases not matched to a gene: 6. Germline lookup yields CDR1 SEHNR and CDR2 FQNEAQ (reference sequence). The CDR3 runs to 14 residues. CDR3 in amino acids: CASWRTGTTGELFF. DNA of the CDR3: TGTGCCAGCTGGCGGACAGGGACCACCGGGGAGCTGTTTTTT.

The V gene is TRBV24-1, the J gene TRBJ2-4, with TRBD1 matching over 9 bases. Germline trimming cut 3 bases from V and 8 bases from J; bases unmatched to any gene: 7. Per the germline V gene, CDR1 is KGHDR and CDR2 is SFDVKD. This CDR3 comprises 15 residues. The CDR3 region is CATSDNRGPGDIQYF. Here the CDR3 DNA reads TGTGCCACCAGTGATAACAGGGGGCCTGGGGACATTCAGTACTTC.

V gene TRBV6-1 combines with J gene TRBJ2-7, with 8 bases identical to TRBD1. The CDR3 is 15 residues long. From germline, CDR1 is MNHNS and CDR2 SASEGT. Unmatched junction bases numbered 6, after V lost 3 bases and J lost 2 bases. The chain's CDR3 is CASSDTGTGTYEQYF. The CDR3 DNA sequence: TGTGCCAGCAGTGACACCGGGACAGGAACCTACGAGCAGTACTTC.